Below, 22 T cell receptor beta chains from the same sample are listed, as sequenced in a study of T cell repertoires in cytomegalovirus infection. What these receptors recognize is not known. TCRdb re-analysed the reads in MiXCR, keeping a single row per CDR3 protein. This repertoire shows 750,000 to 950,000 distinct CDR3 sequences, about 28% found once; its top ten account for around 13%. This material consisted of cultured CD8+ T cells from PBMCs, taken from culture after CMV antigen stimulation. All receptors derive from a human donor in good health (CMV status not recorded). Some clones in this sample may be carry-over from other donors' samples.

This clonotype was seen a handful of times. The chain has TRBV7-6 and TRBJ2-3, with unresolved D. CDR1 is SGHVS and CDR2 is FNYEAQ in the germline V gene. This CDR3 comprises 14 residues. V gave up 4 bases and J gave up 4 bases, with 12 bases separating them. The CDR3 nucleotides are TGTGCCAGCAGCTACGAACGGGCCCCAGATACGCAGTATTTT. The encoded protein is CASSYERAPDTQYF.

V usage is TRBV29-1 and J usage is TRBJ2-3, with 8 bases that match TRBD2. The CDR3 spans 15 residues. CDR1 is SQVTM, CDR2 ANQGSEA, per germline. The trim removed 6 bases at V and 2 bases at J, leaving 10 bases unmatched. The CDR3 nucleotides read TGCAGCGTAGAAAATAGCGGGGTCCTCACAGATACGCAGTATTTT. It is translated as CSVENSGVLTDTQYF.

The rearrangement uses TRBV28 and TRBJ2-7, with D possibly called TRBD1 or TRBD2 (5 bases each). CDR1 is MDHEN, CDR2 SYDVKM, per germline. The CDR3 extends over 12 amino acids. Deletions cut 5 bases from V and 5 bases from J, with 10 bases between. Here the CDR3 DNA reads TGTGCCAGCAGTACTTTGGGGGACGAGCAGTACGTC. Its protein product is CASSTLGDEQYV.

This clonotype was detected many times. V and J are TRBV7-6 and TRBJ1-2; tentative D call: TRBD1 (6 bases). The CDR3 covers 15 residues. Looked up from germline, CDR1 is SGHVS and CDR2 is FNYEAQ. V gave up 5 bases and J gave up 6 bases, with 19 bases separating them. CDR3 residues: CASSPTSDRIDGYTF. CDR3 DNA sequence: TGTGCCAGCAGCCCCACCTCGGACAGAATAGATGGCTACACCTTC.

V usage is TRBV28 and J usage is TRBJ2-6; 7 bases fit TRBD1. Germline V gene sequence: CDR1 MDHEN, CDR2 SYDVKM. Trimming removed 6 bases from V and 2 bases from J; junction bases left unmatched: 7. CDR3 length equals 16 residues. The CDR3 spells CASSWLTGAGANVLTF. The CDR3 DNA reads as TGTGCCAGCAGCTGGTTAACAGGGGCTGGGGCCAACGTCCTGACTTTC.

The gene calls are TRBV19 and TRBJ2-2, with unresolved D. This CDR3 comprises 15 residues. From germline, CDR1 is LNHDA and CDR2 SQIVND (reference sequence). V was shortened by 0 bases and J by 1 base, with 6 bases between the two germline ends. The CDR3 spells CASSIDQMNTGELFF. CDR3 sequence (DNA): TGTGCCAGTAGTATAGATCAGATGAACACCGGGGAGCTGTTTTTT.

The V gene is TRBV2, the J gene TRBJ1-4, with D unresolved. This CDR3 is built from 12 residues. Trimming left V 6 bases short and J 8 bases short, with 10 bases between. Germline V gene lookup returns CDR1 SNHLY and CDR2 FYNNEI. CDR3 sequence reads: CASRDGREKLFF. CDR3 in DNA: TGTGCCAGCAGGGACGGGCGGGAAAAACTGTTTTTT.

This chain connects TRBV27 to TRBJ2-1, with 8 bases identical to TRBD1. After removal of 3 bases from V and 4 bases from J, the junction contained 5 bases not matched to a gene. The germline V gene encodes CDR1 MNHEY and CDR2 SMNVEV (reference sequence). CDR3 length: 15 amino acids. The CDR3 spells CASSFQGALYNEQFF. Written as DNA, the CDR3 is TGTGCCAGCAGTTTCCAGGGGGCGTTGTACAATGAGCAGTTCTTC.

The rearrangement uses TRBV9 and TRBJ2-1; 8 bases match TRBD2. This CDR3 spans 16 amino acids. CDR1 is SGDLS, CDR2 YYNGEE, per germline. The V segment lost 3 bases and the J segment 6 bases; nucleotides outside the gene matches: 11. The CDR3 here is CASSETKAGDTNEQFF. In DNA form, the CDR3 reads TGTGCCAGCAGCGAGACTAAAGCGGGGGACACCAATGAGCAGTTCTTC.

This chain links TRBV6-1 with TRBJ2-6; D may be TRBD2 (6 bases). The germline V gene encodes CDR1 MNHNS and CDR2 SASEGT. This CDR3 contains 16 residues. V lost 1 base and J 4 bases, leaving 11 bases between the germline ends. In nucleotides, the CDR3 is TGTGCCAGCAGTGAAGGGAGGGGACTGGGGGCCAACGTCCTGACTTTC. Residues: CASSEGRGLGANVLTF.

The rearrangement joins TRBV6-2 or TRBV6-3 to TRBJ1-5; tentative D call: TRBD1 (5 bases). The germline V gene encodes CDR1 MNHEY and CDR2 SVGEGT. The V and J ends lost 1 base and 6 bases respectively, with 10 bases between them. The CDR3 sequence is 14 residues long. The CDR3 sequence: CASSYWGKLQPQHF. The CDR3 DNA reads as TGTGCCAGCAGTTACTGGGGGAAGCTTCAGCCCCAGCATTTT.

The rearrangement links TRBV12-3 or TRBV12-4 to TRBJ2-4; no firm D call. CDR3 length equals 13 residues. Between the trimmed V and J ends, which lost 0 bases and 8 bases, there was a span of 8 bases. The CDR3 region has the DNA TGTGCCAGCAGTTTAGCCGGCGAGGACATTCAGTACTTC. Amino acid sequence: CASSLAGEDIQYF.

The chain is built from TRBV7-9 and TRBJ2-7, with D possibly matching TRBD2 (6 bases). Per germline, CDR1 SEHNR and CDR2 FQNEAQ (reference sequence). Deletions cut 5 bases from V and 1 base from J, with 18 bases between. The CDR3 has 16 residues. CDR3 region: CASSPPGTSYSYEQYV. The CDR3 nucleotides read TGTGCCAGCAGCCCCCCCGGGACTTCATATTCCTACGAGCAGTACGTC.

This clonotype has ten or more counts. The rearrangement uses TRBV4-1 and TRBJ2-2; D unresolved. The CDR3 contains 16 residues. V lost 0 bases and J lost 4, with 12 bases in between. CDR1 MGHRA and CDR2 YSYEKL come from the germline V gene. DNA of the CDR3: TGCGCCAGCAGCCAAGATGACGGCCTAAGCACCGGGGAGCTGTTTTTT. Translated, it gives CASSQDDGLSTGELFF.

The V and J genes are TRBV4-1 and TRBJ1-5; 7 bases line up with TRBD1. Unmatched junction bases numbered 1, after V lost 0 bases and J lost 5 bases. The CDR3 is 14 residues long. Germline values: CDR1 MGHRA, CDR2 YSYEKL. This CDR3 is CASSQEQGHQPQHF. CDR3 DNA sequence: TGCGCCAGCAGCCAAGAACAGGGGCATCAGCCCCAGCATTTT.

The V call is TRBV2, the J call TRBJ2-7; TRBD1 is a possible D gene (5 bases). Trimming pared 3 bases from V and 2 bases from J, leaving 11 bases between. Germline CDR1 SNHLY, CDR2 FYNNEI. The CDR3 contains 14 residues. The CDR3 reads CASSDTRVAYEQYF. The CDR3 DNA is TGTGCCAGCAGTGACACCAGGGTGGCCTACGAGCAGTACTTC. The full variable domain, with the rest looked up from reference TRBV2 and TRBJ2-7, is EPEVTQTPSHQVTQMGQEVILRCVPISNHLYFYWYRQILGQKVEFLVSFYNNEISEKSEIFDDQFSVERPDGSNFTLKIRSTKLEDSAMYFCASSDTRVAYEQYFGPGTRLTVT.

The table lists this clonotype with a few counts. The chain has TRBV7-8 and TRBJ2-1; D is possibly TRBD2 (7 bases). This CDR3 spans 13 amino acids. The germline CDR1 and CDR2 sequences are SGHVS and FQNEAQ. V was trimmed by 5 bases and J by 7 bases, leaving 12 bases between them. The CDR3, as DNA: TGTGCCAGCAGCCGGGGGGCCGGTAATGAGCAGTTCTTC. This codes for CASSRGAGNEQFF.

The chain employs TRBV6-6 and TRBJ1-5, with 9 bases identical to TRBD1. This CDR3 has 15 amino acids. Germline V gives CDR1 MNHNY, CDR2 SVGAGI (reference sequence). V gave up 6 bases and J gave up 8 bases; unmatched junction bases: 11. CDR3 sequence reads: CASRSDRGIEEPQHF. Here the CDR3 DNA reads TGTGCCAGCAGATCCGACAGGGGGATTGAGGAGCCCCAGCATTTT.

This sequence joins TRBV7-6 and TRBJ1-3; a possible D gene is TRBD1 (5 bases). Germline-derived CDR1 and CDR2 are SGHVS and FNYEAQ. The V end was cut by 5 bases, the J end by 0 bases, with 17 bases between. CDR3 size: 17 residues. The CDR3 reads CASSPGRDSGSGNTIYF. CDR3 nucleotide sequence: TGTGCCAGCAGCCCTGGGAGGGACTCCGGCTCTGGAAACACCATATATTTT.

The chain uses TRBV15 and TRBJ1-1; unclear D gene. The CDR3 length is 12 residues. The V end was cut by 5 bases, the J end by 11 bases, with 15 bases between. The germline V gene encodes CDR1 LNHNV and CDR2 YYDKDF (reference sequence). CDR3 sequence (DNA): TGTGCCACCAGCTCAACCCCCACATGGGCTTTCTTT. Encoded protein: CATSSTPTWAFF. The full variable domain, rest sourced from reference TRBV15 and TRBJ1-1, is DAMVIQNPRYQVTQFGKPVTLSCSQTLNHNVMYWYQQKSSQAPKLLFHYYDKDFNNEADTPDNFQSRRPNTSFCFLDIRSPGLGDTAMYLCATSSTPTWAFFGQGTRLTVV.

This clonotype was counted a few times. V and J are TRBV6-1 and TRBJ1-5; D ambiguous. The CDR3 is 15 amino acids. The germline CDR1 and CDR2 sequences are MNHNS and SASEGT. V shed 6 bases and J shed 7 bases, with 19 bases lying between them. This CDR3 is CASRIGPQSRQPQHF. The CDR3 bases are TGTGCCAGCAGGATTGGACCCCAGTCACGACAGCCCCAGCATTTT.

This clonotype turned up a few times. The CDR3 region is CASSQDKRGYYGYTF. CDR3 DNA sequence: TGTGCCAGCAGCCAAGATAAAAGGGGGTACTATGGCTACACCTTC. This chain connects TRBV14 to TRBJ1-2; D perhaps matches TRBD1 (6 bases). The germline V gene has CDR1 SGHDN and CDR2 FVKESK. V was clipped by 0 bases and J by 3 bases, with 11 bases between them. The CDR3 is made up of 15 amino acids.